This note documents a single T cell receptor (beta chain) sequence. Its target is not known. Germline V gene sequence: CDR1 SNHLY, CDR2 FYNNEI. This CDR3 has 14 amino acids. V lost 2 bases to trimming and J lost 3 bases, with 8 bases between them. Running of the assay took place at deep level. Template amounts of roughly 280 ng DNA, 30,000 or so T cell genomes, were employed in unsorted PBMC replicate PCRs. In the original workflow: Sequence data from immunoSEQ were junction-only and lacked quality scores; consequently, filtering differed. Generated by immunoSEQ multiplex PCR, the TCRdb table keeps only in-frame clones and is missing some. D and trimming come from the DNA, and the V and J calls and clone size come from that table. Of approximately 460,000 clones in the sample, 70% to 80% were seen once. The data originate from a study of shared clonotypes between healthy human individuals. Notes on the study in general: Limitation of the genetic and exposure-history diversity represented came from the few donors.

The receptor was isolated from a woman aged 40 to 50 in good health. Some clones in this sample may be carry-over from other donors' samples. The sample comprised PBMCs. The genes are TRBV2 and TRBJ2-1; D gene ambiguous. CDR3 DNA: TGTGCCAGCAGTGAAAGCTCCGGCTACAATGAGCAGTTCTTC. Encoded protein: CASSESSGYNEQFF.